These 10 T cell receptor beta chains share one sample of origin, sequenced in a study of blood T cell repertoires in COVID-19. Sequencing was performed with immunoSEQ multiplex PCR; in TCRdb, only in-frame clones are kept and a portion is missing. The data show approximately 210,000 clones, 84% seen once. What was sequenced was peripheral blood. These receptors originate from a human donor in a cohort sampled during active COVID-19.

The rearrangement uses TRBV19 and TRBJ2-1, with 11 bases fitting TRBD2. This CDR3 comprises 13 residues. Germline lookup yields CDR1 LNHDA and CDR2 SQIVND (reference sequence). J gave up 15 bases and V 6 bases, and 10 bases lay outside the gene matches. The CDR3 DNA follows: TGTGCCAGTAGCAACCTAGCGGGGGGCGCTGGGTTCTTC. This codes for CASSNLAGGAGFF.

This CDR3 is CASSRRGGGAGNEQFF. Written as DNA, the CDR3 is TGTGCCAGCTCACGTCGCGGCGGGGGGGCCGGCAATGAGCAGTTCTTC. The chain combines TRBV18 with TRBJ2-1; TRBD2 matches 9 bases. Germline trimming cut 4 bases from V and 6 bases from J; bases unmatched to any gene: 10. Germline CDR1 KGHSH, CDR2 LQKENI. The CDR3 totals 16 residues.

The rearrangement joins TRBV27 to TRBJ1-6; D is unclear. Germline CDR1 and CDR2: MNHEY and SMNVEV (reference sequence). This CDR3 has 13 amino acids. V lost 0 bases and J 10 bases, leaving 7 bases between the germline ends. The CDR3 coding sequence is TGTGCCAGCAGTTTATCGACTCTGTCACCCCTCCACTTT. Protein product: CASSLSTLSPLHF.

The rearrangement links TRBV7-2 to TRBJ2-4; 9 nucleotides agree with TRBD2. Germline V lookup: CDR1 SGHTA, CDR2 FQGNSA. The V segment lost 2 bases and the J segment 2 bases; nucleotides outside the gene matches: 10. CDR3 length: 18 amino acids. The CDR3 sequence: CASSLSLRGGPTKNIQYF. CDR3 nucleotide sequence: TGTGCCAGCAGCTTAAGTCTGCGGGGGGGTCCAACCAAAAACATTCAGTACTTC.

V and J are TRBV6-1 and TRBJ1-2; D is uncertain. Germline V gene data show CDR1 as MNHNS and CDR2 as SASEGT. The length of the CDR3 is 13 residues. Trimming took off 2 bases at V and 7 bases at J, with 11 bases between the two ends. The CDR3 DNA follows: TGTGCCAGCAGTGAACAACCGCGAGGTGGCTACACCTTC. Translation: CASSEQPRGGYTF.

The V gene is TRBV5-1, the J gene TRBJ2-1; 9 positions match TRBD1. CDR1 and CDR2 (germline): SGHRS, YFSETQ. V was pared by 2 bases and J by 5 bases, with 8 bases of the junction left unmatched. CDR3 length: 16 residues. CDR3 in amino acids: CASSFAGTGYNNEQFF. CDR3 in DNA: TGCGCCAGCAGCTTCGCCGGGACAGGGTACAACAATGAGCAGTTCTTC.

This clone was seen more than once but under ten times. V usage is TRBV7-9 and J usage is TRBJ1-2; 12 nucleotides align to TRBD1. The germline CDR1 and CDR2 sequences are SEHNR and FQNEAQ (reference sequence). This CDR3 has 13 residues. V lost 5 bases to trimming and J lost 14 bases; unmatched junction nucleotides: 9. CDR3 sequence reads: CASSNPGQGAGTF. The CDR3 nucleotides read TGTGCCAGCAGCAATCCGGGACAGGGGGCGGGTACCTTC.

This rearrangement joins TRBV5-1 to TRBJ1-5; TRBD1 is a possible D gene (5 bases). Trimming pared 0 bases from V and 8 bases from J, leaving 9 bases between. Germline V gene lookup returns CDR1 SGHRS and CDR2 YFSETQ. The CDR3 spans 13 residues. In DNA form, the CDR3 reads TGCGCCAGCAGCTTGGGGCGGGGGGAGCCCCAGCATTTT. Its protein product is CASSLGRGEPQHF.

This chain uses TRBV5-1 with TRBJ2-3; no definite D call. Trimming stripped 7 bases from V and 0 bases from J, with 12 bases between. This CDR3 has 14 residues. Germline lookup yields CDR1 SGHRS and CDR2 YFSETQ. The CDR3 sequence is CASADPGSTDTQYF. The DNA for the CDR3 is TGCGCCAGCGCCGACCCCGGGAGCACAGATACGCAGTATTTT.

This clone was seen only once. This sequence joins TRBV7-2 and TRBJ1-2, with D perhaps TRBD1 (6 bases). Germline V gene lookup returns CDR1 SGHTA and CDR2 FQGNSA. The CDR3 is made up of 16 amino acids. Trimming took 1 base from V and 4 from J, leaving 16 bases between them. CDR3 nucleotide sequence: TGTGCCAGCAGCTTAGTCGGGACAAATCTACCCTATGGCTACACCTTC. Amino acids: CASSLVGTNLPYGYTF.